Shown below are 10 T cell receptor beta chains from a single sample sequenced in a study of blood T cell repertoires in COVID-19. TCRdb's copy holds only in-frame clones and misses some; the assay was immunoSEQ multiplex PCR. The data contain approximately 81,000 clones, approximately 78% of them seen just once; the ten biggest clones take up 7% to 9.5%. Sequenced: peripheral blood. Source of these receptors: a human donor in a cohort sampled during active COVID-19.

The DNA of the CDR3 is TGCGCCAGCAGCATCTCAGGGGATGGCAATCAGCCCCAGCATTTT. This encodes CASSISGDGNQPQHF. The chain couples TRBV5-1 to TRBJ1-5, with D perhaps TRBD1 (6 bases). The CDR3 runs 15 residues. Germline V lookup: CDR1 SGHRS, CDR2 YFSETQ. V shed 4 bases and J shed 2 bases, with 13 bases lying between them.

The chain carries TRBV27 and TRBJ2-2; 8 bases map to TRBD1. CDR1 is MNHEY, CDR2 SMNVEV, per germline (reference sequence). The trim removed 6 bases at V and 6 bases at J, leaving 9 bases unmatched. CDR3 size: 15 residues. CDR3 sequence: CASSFTGGWSGELFF. In DNA, the CDR3 is TGTGCCAGCAGCTTCACAGGGGGTTGGTCCGGGGAGCTGTTTTTT.

The chain joins TRBV29-1 to TRBJ1-1; TRBD1 is a possible D gene (5 bases). CDR3 length equals 12 residues. CDR1 SQVTM and CDR2 ANQGSEA come from the germline V gene. The CDR3 DNA sequence: TGCACCGTGGGGCAGATGAACACTGAAGCTTTCTTT. Encoded protein: CTVGQMNTEAFF.

The rearrangement uses TRBV7-9 and TRBJ1-1, with D tentatively TRBD1 (6 bases). The CDR3 is 14 amino acids. Germline CDR1 SEHNR, CDR2 FQNEAQ (reference sequence). Trimming took off 4 bases at V and 4 bases at J, with 13 bases between the two ends. The CDR3 coding sequence is TGTGCCAGCAGCTCCGAGGGGGTAGTCACTGAAGCTTTCTTT. Its protein is CASSSEGVVTEAFF.

This chain connects TRBV6-1 to TRBJ2-4, with no clear D. V lost 1 base and J 8 bases, leaving 6 bases between the germline ends. Germline V gene lookup returns CDR1 MNHNS and CDR2 SASEGT. The CDR3 extends over 12 amino acids. The CDR3 reads CASSEVLDIQYF. CDR3 DNA sequence: TGTGCCAGCAGTGAAGTACTGGACATTCAGTACTTC.

This chain links TRBV4-3 with TRBJ1-4, with 8 bases matching TRBD1. V shed 3 bases and J 10 bases; nucleotides not matched to a gene: 13. Germline lookup yields CDR1 LGHNA and CDR2 YSLEER. The CDR3 sequence is 16 residues long. The CDR3 DNA is TGCGCCAGCAGCCAGCAAGGACAGGGTGGCAGGGGAAAACTGTTTTTT. Translating it yields CASSQQGQGGRGKLFF.

The chain has TRBV24-1 and TRBJ2-7; tentative D call: TRBD2 (5 bases). CDR1 is KGHDR, CDR2 SFDVKD, per germline. Deletions cut 0 bases from V and 6 bases from J, with 8 bases between. This CDR3 comprises 13 residues. The CDR3 is CATSDLHGVEQYF. CDR3 nucleotide sequence: TGTGCCACCAGTGATTTGCACGGGGTCGAGCAGTACTTC.

V gene TRBV6-5 combines with J gene TRBJ1-1; the match to TRBD1 covers 12 bases. Germline V gene lookup returns CDR1 MNHEY and CDR2 SVGAGI. The V and J ends lost 10 bases and 4 bases, in that order; junction bases with no gene match: 7. The CDR3 is made up of 14 amino acids. The DNA of the CDR3 is TGTGCCACCCGGGACAGGGGGCTTGTCACTGAAGCTTTCTTT. Residues: CATRDRGLVTEAFF.

The rearrangement links TRBV18 to TRBJ1-1, with 7 positions matching TRBD1. V lost 6 bases and J lost 1; bases outside the gene matches: 2. Germline-derived CDR1 and CDR2 are KGHSH and LQKENI. The CDR3 runs to 13 residues. CDR3 sequence: CASSGQENTEAFF. CDR3 DNA: TGTGCCAGCTCCGGACAGGAGAACACTGAAGCTTTCTTT.

This clone has just one count. V and J are TRBV19 and TRBJ1-6; D is perhaps TRBD1 (6 bases). The germline V gene has CDR1 LNHDA and CDR2 SQIVND (reference sequence). The V end was cut by 11 bases, the J end by 5 bases, with 13 bases between. The CDR3 contains 13 residues. As DNA, the CDR3 is TGTGCCTGCAGGGGTCAACATAATTCACCCCTCCACTTT. It yields the protein CACRGQHNSPLHF.